Listed below are T cell receptor beta chains from one sample, sequenced in a study of blood T cell repertoires in COVID-19. Some clones are missing from TCRdb's copy, which holds only in-frame ones; the method was immunoSEQ multiplex PCR. The sample carries some 150,000 clones, roughly 87% recorded once. The sequencing sample was made of peripheral blood. These receptors were collected from a woman between 45 and 60 years old with acute or convalescent COVID-19. Each CDR3 is given with its conserved first and last residue. D genes are given only for firm matches. Clone size, where shown, is once, few, many, or a class for clones that have expanded.

TRBV5-4	TRBJ1-3	.	.	TGTGCCAGCAGCTTGGGACAGACCTCTGGAAACACCATATATTTT	CASSLGQTSGNTIYF
TRBV28	TRBJ1-2	.	.	TGTGCCAGCAGTTTGGCGGGAGGGTTACCCTATGGCTACACCTTC	CASSLAGGLPYGYTF
TRBV4-3	TRBJ1-2	.	.	TGCGCCAGCAGCCAAGTGCCGGTCTACGGTGGCTACACCTTC	CASSQVPVYGGYTF
TRBV12-3/TRBV12-4	TRBJ1-2	.	.	TGTGCCAGCAGTTTACGACTTCAGGACAACACCTTC	CASSLRLQDNTF
TRBV7-9	TRBJ2-3	TRBD2	.	TGTGCCAGCAGCTTAGAGCGGGGGGTGGATACGCAGTATTTT	CASSLERGVDTQYF
TRBV6-6	TRBJ2-7	TRBD1	.	TGTGCCAGCAGTTACGGGGACAGTCCCTACGAGCAGTACTTC	CASSYGDSPYEQYF
TRBV7-8	TRBJ2-1	.	.	TGTGCCAGCAGCTTAAGCCCGGGGAGCTCCTACAATGAGCAGTTCTTC	CASSLSPGSSYNEQFF
TRBV5-5	TRBJ1-1	.	.	TGTGCCAGCAGCAGTAGGAACACTGAAGCTTTCTTT	CASSSRNTEAFF
TRBV18	TRBJ1-1	.	few	TGTGCCAGCTCACCACCGTCGAGGGACACTGAAGCTTTCTTT	CASSPPSRDTEAFF
TRBV6-2/TRBV6-3	TRBJ1-5	.	once	TGTGCCAGCAGTTACGGAGGGCAGAGCAATCAGCCCCAGCATTTT	CASSYGGQSNQPQHF
TRBV6-6	TRBJ2-3	TRBD2	.	TGTGCCAGCAGTCCAGGACTAGCGGGAGTTTCAGATACGCAGTATTTT	CASSPGLAGVSDTQYF
TRBV18	TRBJ2-1	TRBD2	.	TGTGCCAGCTCACCAGGACTAGCGGGAGCATGGGATGAGCAGTTCTTC	CASSPGLAGAWDEQFF
TRBV5-4	TRBJ2-3	TRBD1	.	TGTGCCAGCAGCTGGGGGACAGGGGGGGCGGATACGCAGTATTTT	CASSWGTGGADTQYF
TRBV6-5	TRBJ2-5	.	.	TGTGCCAGCAGTTACTCTCAACTAGCTCATGGGACCCAGTACTTC	CASSYSQLAHGTQYF
TRBV10-3	TRBJ2-7	TRBD1	.	TGTGCCACCACAGGACAGGGGGAAGAGCAGTACTTC	CATTGQGEEQYF
TRBV27	TRBJ1-6	.	once	TGTGCCAGCAGTTTCCGGGAGTATAATTCACCCCTCCACTTT	CASSFREYNSPLHF
TRBV7-2	TRBJ1-2	.	.	TGTGCCAGCAGCTTAGGGTTCGAGCCTCCCTCGTACACCTTC	CASSLGFEPPSYTF
TRBV6-2/TRBV6-3	TRBJ1-2	.	few	TGTGCCAGCAGTTACACCAGGCGAACAAACTATGGCTACACCTTC	CASSYTRRTNYGYTF
TRBV6-5	TRBJ1-3	TRBD1	once	TGTGCCAGCCGGGACAGGGGCGGAGGAAACACCATATATTTT	CASRDRGGGNTIYF
TRBV3-1/TRBV3-2	TRBJ2-7	TRBD1	few	TGTGCCAGCAGCCGAACAGGGGGCGGAGGCTACGAGCAGTACTTC	CASSRTGGGGYEQYF
TRBV7-3	TRBJ2-3	TRBD2	once	TGTGCCAGCAGCCCACGTAGCGGGGGGGCCAGGGATACGCAGTATTTT	CASSPRSGGARDTQYF
TRBV18	TRBJ1-1	TRBD1	.	TGTGCCAGCTCTTCGACAGGGACTGAAGCTTTCTTT	CASSSTGTEAFF
TRBV18	TRBJ1-1	TRBD1	.	TGTGCCAGCTCACCTCCCGGGACAGGGACTGAAGCTTTCTTT	CASSPPGTGTEAFF
TRBV4-3	TRBJ2-1	.	.	TGCGCCAGCAGCCAAGAGAATAAGGCTGCGGATGAGCAGTTCTTC	CASSQENKAADEQFF
TRBV9	TRBJ2-7	.	.	TGTGCCAGCAGCGTACAAGCGGTAGATTACGAGCAGTACTTC	CASSVQAVDYEQYF
TRBV30	TRBJ1-4	.	.	TGTGCCTGGAGTGTACGCGGCGTCCGAAGGAAACTGTTTTTT	CAWSVRGVRRKLFF
TRBV19	TRBJ1-2	TRBD1	.	TGTGCCAGTAGTATAGATCATCGACAGGGGTCTGGCTACACCTTC	CASSIDHRQGSGYTF
TRBV7-9	TRBJ1-1	.	.	TGTGCCAGCAGTCCCGGGTCTTTAAACACTGAAGCTTTCTTT	CASSPGSLNTEAFF
TRBV30	TRBJ2-1	TRBD1	.	TGTGCCTGGAAAGAGAGGGGGCTCGATGAGCAGTTCTTC	CAWKERGLDEQFF
TRBV7-6	TRBJ1-1	TRBD1	.	TGTGCCAGCAGCTCTGGGACAGGGGCGAACACTGAAGCTTTCTTT	CASSSGTGANTEAFF
TRBV6-5	TRBJ1-5	.	once	TGTGCCAGCAATCGGGGGGCACTCCAGCCCCAGCATTTT	CASNRGALQPQHF
TRBV5-1	TRBJ2-2	.	once	TGCGCCAGCAGCTTGCTAAACCCGAACACCGGGGAGCTGTTTTTT	CASSLLNPNTGELFF
TRBV5-1	TRBJ2-5	TRBD1	.	TGCGCCAGCAGCTTGGCGGGACAGGGGGCGGGAGAGACCCAGTACTTC	CASSLAGQGAGETQYF
TRBV6-5	TRBJ2-7	.	.	TGTGCCAGCAGTCAGTCAGGTAGCTACGAGCAGTACTTC	CASSQSGSYEQYF
TRBV6-6	TRBJ1-4	TRBD1	.	TGTGCCAGCAGACCGGACAGGGGGGGAGGCGAAAAACTGTTTTTT	CASRPDRGGGEKLFF
TRBV10-2	TRBJ1-4	.	.	TGCGCCAGCAAAACGGGACTCCTACGAAACGGTGAAAAACTGTTTTTT	CASKTGLLRNGEKLFF
TRBV3-1/TRBV3-2	TRBJ2-1	.	.	TGTGCCAGCAGCCAAGATCCCGCGCTCAATGAGCAGTTCTTC	CASSQDPALNEQFF
TRBV18	TRBJ1-2	.	.	TGTGCCAGCTCACCACCGGAGGGAGGTAGCTATGGCTACACCTTC	CASSPPEGGSYGYTF
TRBV5-1	TRBJ2-3	.	.	TGCGCCAGCAGCTTGGTTAAGGGGGAGGGCCTAGATACGCAGTATTTT	CASSLVKGEGLDTQYF
TRBV9	TRBJ2-4	.	.	TGTGCCAGCAGCGTAGATTGGAGAGAAGCCAAAAACATTCAGTACTTC	CASSVDWREAKNIQYF
TRBV5-4	TRBJ2-7	TRBD2	.	TGTGCCAGCAGACTCGGTGGGACTAGCGGAGACTACGAGCAGTACTTC	CASRLGGTSGDYEQYF